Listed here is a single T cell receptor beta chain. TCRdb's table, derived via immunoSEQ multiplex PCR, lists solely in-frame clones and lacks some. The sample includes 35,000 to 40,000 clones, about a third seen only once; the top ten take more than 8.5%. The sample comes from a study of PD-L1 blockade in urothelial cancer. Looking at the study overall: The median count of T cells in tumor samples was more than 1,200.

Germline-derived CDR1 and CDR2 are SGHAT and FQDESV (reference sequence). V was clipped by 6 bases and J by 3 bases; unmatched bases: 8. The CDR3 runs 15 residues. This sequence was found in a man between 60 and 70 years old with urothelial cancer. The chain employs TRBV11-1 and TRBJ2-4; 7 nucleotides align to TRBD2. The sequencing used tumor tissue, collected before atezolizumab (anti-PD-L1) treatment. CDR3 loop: CASSPPGLVKNIQYF. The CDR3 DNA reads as TGTGCCAGCAGTCCTCCAGGACTAGTCAAAAACATTCAGTACTTC.